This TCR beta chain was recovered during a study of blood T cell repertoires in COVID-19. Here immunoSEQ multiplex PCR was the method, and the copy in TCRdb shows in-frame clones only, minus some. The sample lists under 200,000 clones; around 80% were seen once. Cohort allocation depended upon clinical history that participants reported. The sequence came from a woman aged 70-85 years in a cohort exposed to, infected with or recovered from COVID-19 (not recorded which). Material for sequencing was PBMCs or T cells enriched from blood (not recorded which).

The CDR3 DNA is TGTGCCAGCAGCTTTGGAGGCTCCCTGGCTGCTGAAGCTTTCTTT. This translates into CASSFGGSLAAEAFF. The J gene is TRBJ1-1, the V gene TRBV7-9; no definite D call. The germline V gene encodes CDR1 SEHNR and CDR2 FQNEAQ (reference sequence). The CDR3 runs to 15 residues. Trimming stripped 3 bases from V and 6 bases from J, with 17 bases between.